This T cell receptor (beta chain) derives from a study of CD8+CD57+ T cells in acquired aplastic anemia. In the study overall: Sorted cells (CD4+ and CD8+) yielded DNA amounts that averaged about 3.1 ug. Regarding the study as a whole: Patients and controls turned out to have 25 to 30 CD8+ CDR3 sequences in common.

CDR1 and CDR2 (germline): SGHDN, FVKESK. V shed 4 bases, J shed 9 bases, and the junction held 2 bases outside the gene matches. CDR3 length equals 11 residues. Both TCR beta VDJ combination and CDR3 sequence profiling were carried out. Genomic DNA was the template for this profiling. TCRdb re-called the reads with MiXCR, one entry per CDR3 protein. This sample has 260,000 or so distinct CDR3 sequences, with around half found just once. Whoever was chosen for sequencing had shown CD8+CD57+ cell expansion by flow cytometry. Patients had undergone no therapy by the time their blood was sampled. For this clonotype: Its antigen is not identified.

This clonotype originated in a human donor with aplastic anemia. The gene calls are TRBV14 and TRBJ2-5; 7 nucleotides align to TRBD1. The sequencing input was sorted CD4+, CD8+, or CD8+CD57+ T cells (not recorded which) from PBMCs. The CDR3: CASSPTGAQYF. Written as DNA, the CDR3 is TGTGCCAGCAGCCCTACAGGGGCCCAGTACTTC.